The 32 T cell receptor beta chains presented below share a single source sample, sequenced in a study of CD8 T cells in Susac syndrome. Random hexamers were used to reverse transcribe the RNA input (about 0.5 to 1 ug). One entry per CDR3 protein, called by TCRdb with MiXCR from the immunoSEQ multiplex PCR reads. The sample contains 150,000 or so distinct CDR3 sequences, 94% of which appear only once. Input material: CD8+ T cells from PBMCs. The receptors were sampled from a human donor with multiple sclerosis.

The chain employs TRBV27 and TRBJ1-2; D is perhaps TRBD1 (6 bases). Germline V CDR1 and CDR2: MNHEY, SMNVEV (reference sequence). Trimming removed 2 bases at V and 6 bases at J, with 10 bases between. The CDR3 has 13 amino acids. The CDR3 sequence is CASSLRGLNGYTF. DNA of the CDR3: TGTGCCAGCAGTTTAAGGGGGTTAAATGGCTACACCTTC.

The chain links TRBV3-1 to TRBJ2-4; no firm D call. Per germline, CDR1 LGHDT and CDR2 YNNKEL (reference sequence). Trimming took off 0 bases at V and 0 bases at J, with 12 bases between the two ends. This CDR3 has 17 amino acids. The CDR3 bases are TGTGCCAGCAGCCAAGATGTCACACCGATAGCCAAAAACATTCAGTACTTC. It translates to CASSQDVTPIAKNIQYF.

The genes are TRBV20-1 and TRBJ1-2; no reliable D call. The germline gives CDR1 DFQATT, CDR2 SNEGSKA (reference sequence). This CDR3 is 17 amino acids long. Between the trimmed V and J ends, which lost 0 bases and 2 bases, there was a span of 19 bases. CDR3 protein: CSAREPRNGDPNYGYTF. CDR3 DNA: TGCAGTGCTAGAGAGCCCCGGAACGGGGATCCCAACTATGGCTACACCTTC.

In its sample, this clonotype was seen once. The V call is TRBV7-8, the J call TRBJ2-7; TRBD1 agrees at 7 bases. J was trimmed by 6 bases and V by 1 base; bases with no gene match: 6. In germline, CDR1 is SGHVS, CDR2 FQNEAQ. This CDR3 is 14 amino acids long. In DNA form, the CDR3 reads TGTGCCAGCAGCTTAGAGGGGGCCCCCTCCGAGCAGTACTTC. Its translation: CASSLEGAPSEQYF.

This chain connects TRBV14 to TRBJ1-2; D gene ambiguous. V lost 0 bases to trimming and J lost 2 bases, with 4 bases between them. In germline, CDR1 is SGHDN, CDR2 FVKESK. This CDR3 has 13 residues. This CDR3 is CASSQDPNYGYTF. The CDR3 region has the DNA TGTGCCAGCAGCCAAGACCCCAACTATGGCTACACCTTC.

This clonotype came up once. This chain uses TRBV29-1 with TRBJ2-7, with unresolved D. Germline CDR1 and CDR2: SQVTM and ANQGSEA. V lost 0 bases to trimming and J lost 2 bases, with 11 bases between them. The CDR3 totals 14 residues. The CDR3 DNA sequence: TGCAGCGTTGAAGAGACGTACTACCCCTACGAGCAGTACTTC. Its protein product is CSVEETYYPYEQYF.

This sequence joins TRBV7-9 and TRBJ2-5; 9 bases match TRBD1. The V gene end was trimmed by 5 bases and the J gene end by 1 base; junction bases not matched to a gene: 2. The CDR3 totals 14 residues. Germline lookup yields CDR1 SEHNR and CDR2 FQNEAQ (reference sequence). CDR3 bases: TGTGCCAGCAGCGCACAGGGGGCCCAAGAGACCCAGTACTTC. Its protein product is CASSAQGAQETQYF.

The rearrangement uses TRBV3-1 and TRBJ2-1; 9 bases are shared with TRBD1. CDR1 is LGHDT and CDR2 is YNNKEL in the germline V gene (reference sequence). The CDR3 sequence is 17 residues long. J was trimmed by 7 bases and V by 4 bases; bases with no gene match: 14. The CDR3 region has the DNA TGTGCCAGCAGCCCAAGTTTCCGGGACAGGGTAGTAAATGAGCAGTTCTTC. It specifies CASSPSFRDRVVNEQFF.

The chain uses TRBV6-2 or TRBV6-3 and TRBJ1-1, with D unresolved. The CDR3 totals 12 residues. V lost 0 bases to trimming and J lost 7 bases, with 6 bases between them. CDR1 MNHEY and CDR2 SVGEGT come from the germline V gene. CDR3 DNA: TGTGCCAGCAGTTACTCGAGTCGTGAAGCTTTCTTT. Translating it yields CASSYSSREAFF.

The chain carries TRBV7-9 and TRBJ2-3; 11 bases fit TRBD1. V shed 7 bases, J shed 3 bases, and the junction held 6 bases outside the gene matches. The CDR3 has 15 residues. Germline V lookup: CDR1 SEHNR, CDR2 FQNEAQ (reference sequence). The CDR3 DNA reads TGTGCCAGCACTTCTGGGGACAGGGGGACAGATACGCAGTATTTT. Protein product: CASTSGDRGTDTQYF. The full variable domain, its missing parts supplied by reference TRBV7-9 and TRBJ2-3, is DTGVSQNPRHKITKRGQNVTFRCDPISEHNRLYWYRQTLGQGPEFLTYFQNEAQLEKSRLLSDRFSAERPKGSFSTLEIQRTEQGDSAMYLCASTSGDRGTDTQYFGPGTRLTVL.

Only a few counts were recorded for this clonotype. The DNA of the CDR3 is TGTGCCAGCAGTTTATCGCCCCCCTACGAGCAGTACTTC. This sequence encodes CASSLSPPYEQYF. The chain has TRBV5-4 and TRBJ2-7; D call uncertain. The ends were cut back, 5 bases at V and 2 bases at J, with 11 bases in the middle. The CDR3 contains 13 residues. Germline loops: CDR1 SGHNT, CDR2 YYREEE (reference sequence).

The chain recombines TRBV28 with TRBJ2-7, with TRBD1 as a possible D gene (6 bases). CDR3 length: 16 amino acids. CDR1 and CDR2 from the germline V gene are MDHEN and SYDVKM. V shed 1 base and J shed 0 bases, with 13 bases lying between them. This CDR3 is CASSLFNRESSYEQYF. CDR3 coding DNA: TGTGCCAGCAGTTTATTCAACAGGGAGAGCTCCTACGAGCAGTACTTC.

The chain has TRBV10-3 and TRBJ2-6; D remains ambiguous. Germline V gene data show CDR1 as ENHRY and CDR2 as SYGVKD. V was cut by 4 bases and J by 2 bases, with 15 bases left in between. The CDR3 runs 17 residues. CDR3 coding DNA: TGTGCCATCAGTGTCACACAGATTACAGCTGGGGCCAACGTCCTGACTTTC. This sequence encodes CAISVTQITAGANVLTF.

This clonotype was seen only once. The rearrangement joins TRBV30 to TRBJ1-1; D possibly corresponds to TRBD1 (5 bases). The V end lost 0 bases, the J end lost 4 bases, and 6 bases lay between the germline ends. The germline V gene has CDR1 GTSNPN and CDR2 SVGIG (reference sequence). The CDR3 spans 12 residues. The CDR3 sequence: CAWSVGVTEAFF. Written as DNA, the CDR3 is TGTGCCTGGAGTGTAGGGGTCACTGAAGCTTTCTTT.

The chain links TRBV27 to TRBJ1-2, with TRBD1 matching over 7 bases. The CDR3 loop spans 14 amino acids. Germline assignment: CDR1 MNHEY and CDR2 SMNVEV (reference sequence). V dropped 5 bases and J dropped 2; count of bases not matched to a gene: 5. Here the CDR3 reads CASSETGMNYGYTF. CDR3 bases: TGTGCCAGCAGTGAGACAGGGATGAACTATGGCTACACCTTC.

The V and J genes are TRBV5-6 and TRBJ2-7, with D unresolved. The ends were cut back, 4 bases at V and 2 bases at J, with 10 bases in the middle. Germline values: CDR1 SGHDT, CDR2 YYEEEE. This CDR3 is built from 13 residues. CDR3 coding DNA: TGTGCCAGCAGCCATGGACGGGCCTACGAGCAGTACTTC. It encodes CASSHGRAYEQYF.

The chain employs TRBV13 and TRBJ2-1, with D unclear. The CDR3 has 11 residues. In germline, CDR1 is PRHDT, CDR2 FYEKMQ (reference sequence). V lost 5 bases and J 5 bases, leaving 4 bases between the germline ends. CDR3 in amino acids: CASSVDNEQFF. Written as DNA, the CDR3 is TGTGCCAGCAGCGTGGACAATGAGCAGTTCTTC.

The chain's CDR3 is CASSQKTGWTEAFF. The CDR3 bases are TGTGCCAGCAGCCAAAAAACAGGGTGGACTGAAGCTTTCTTT. The chain is built from TRBV3-1 and TRBJ1-1, with D tentatively TRBD1 (6 bases). Germline V gene sequence: CDR1 LGHDT, CDR2 YNNKEL (reference sequence). The V end was cut by 2 bases, the J end by 5 bases, with 12 bases between. The CDR3 sequence is 14 residues long.

Only one count was recorded for this clonotype. V and J are TRBV27 and TRBJ2-5, with TRBD1 matching 7 bases. CDR1 is MNHEY and CDR2 is SMNVEV in the germline V gene (reference sequence). J gave up 2 bases and V 2 bases, and 2 bases lay outside the gene matches. CDR3 length equals 14 residues. DNA of the CDR3: TGTGCCAGCAGTTTACTGACAGGGCAAGAGACCCAGTACTTC. It codes for CASSLLTGQETQYF.

Comments on this clonotype: The germline gene is not matched at one end of the junction; a read error may be the cause. J is TRBJ2-1 and V is TRBV13; D is ambiguous. CDR3 length: 14 residues. CDR1 is PRHDT, CDR2 FYEKMQ, per germline (reference sequence). In nucleotides, the CDR3 is TGTGCCAGCAGCCTAGGATTTGGGGACAATGAGCAGTTCTTC. The encoded protein is CASSLGFGDNEQFF.

This chain joins TRBV2 and TRBJ2-5, with D perhaps TRBD2 (5 bases). The CDR3 is 13 residues long. The V and J ends lost 8 bases and 4 bases respectively, with 14 bases between them. Germline CDR1 SNHLY, CDR2 FYNNEI. The CDR3 DNA is TGTGCCAGCGGACCCCTCAGCGGAGAGACCCAGTACTTC. Protein sequence: CASGPLSGETQYF.

The chain carries TRBV7-9 and TRBJ1-1; D not certain. Germline values: CDR1 SEHNR, CDR2 FQNEAQ (reference sequence). The CDR3 extends over 12 amino acids. With 6 bases removed from V and 6 bases from J, the gap between germline ends came to 11 bases. In nucleotides, the CDR3 is TGTGCCAGCAGAGAAGCAGGTTCTGAAGCTTTCTTT. It specifies CASREAGSEAFF. The full variable domain, its missing parts supplied by reference TRBV7-9 and TRBJ1-1, is DTGVSQNPRHKITKRGQNVTFRCDPISEHNRLYWYRQTLGQGPEFLTYFQNEAQLEKSRLLSDRFSAERPKGSFSTLEIQRTEQGDSAMYLCASREAGSEAFFGQGTRLTVV.

J is TRBJ2-7 and V is TRBV12-3 or TRBV12-4, with 7 bases fitting TRBD1. V dropped 4 bases and J dropped 6; count of bases not matched to a gene: 9. CDR3 length: 14 residues. DNA for the CDR3: TGTGCCAGCAGTTCAACAGGGGTTGGCGGCGAGCAGTACTTC. Its translation: CASSSTGVGGEQYF.

The V gene is TRBV12-3 or TRBV12-4, the J gene TRBJ2-7; TRBD1 or TRBD2 may be the D gene (6 bases each). This CDR3 spans 14 amino acids. V lost 3 bases to trimming and J lost 3 bases, with 12 bases between them. CDR3 residues: CASSLGGGLYEQYF. The CDR3 DNA reads as TGTGCCAGCAGTTTGGGGGGCGGACTCTACGAGCAGTACTTC.

J is TRBJ2-1 and V is TRBV27; TRBD1 matches at 7 bases. V lost 3 bases and J lost 7; bases outside the gene matches: 6. Per germline, CDR1 MNHEY and CDR2 SMNVEV (reference sequence). This CDR3 is built from 14 residues. The CDR3 bases are TGTGCCAGCAGTTTCAGGGGGACAGAGAATGAGCAGTTCTTC. Protein: CASSFRGTENEQFF.

The V call is TRBV5-1, the J call TRBJ2-1; no firm D call. The CDR3 has 12 residues. V was shortened by 7 bases and J by 0 bases, with 5 bases between the two germline ends. Germline assignment: CDR1 SGHRS and CDR2 YFSETQ. CDR3 region: CASLSSYNEQFF. CDR3 bases: TGCGCCAGCCTCAGCTCCTACAATGAGCAGTTCTTC.

V gene TRBV27 combines with J gene TRBJ2-7; 14 nucleotides agree with TRBD2. V was clipped by 4 bases and J by 2 bases; unmatched bases: 4. The germline gives CDR1 MNHEY, CDR2 SMNVEV (reference sequence). The CDR3 spans 16 residues. This chain's CDR3 is CASSSPGLAGAYEQYF. For the CDR3, the DNA is TGTGCCAGCAGTTCACCGGGACTAGCGGGAGCCTACGAGCAGTACTTC.

This clonotype was seen a single time. This CDR3 reads CASSPRGGDNSPLHF. The CDR3 DNA reads as TGTGCCAGCAGCCCAAGAGGGGGCGATAATTCACCCCTCCACTTT. The rearrangement joins TRBV9 to TRBJ1-6; TRBD1 matches 7 bases. This CDR3 has 15 residues. Trimming took 4 bases from V and 5 from J; bases not matched to a gene: 6. CDR1 and CDR2 from the germline V gene are SGDLS and YYNGEE.

The chain is built from TRBV30 and TRBJ2-1; TRBD2 agrees at 9 bases. The CDR3 has 13 amino acids. V lost 4 bases to trimming and J lost 8 bases; unmatched junction nucleotides: 6. The germline V gene has CDR1 GTSNPN and CDR2 SVGIG (reference sequence). The CDR3 is CAWTGGGVYEQFF. The CDR3 DNA reads as TGTGCCTGGACTGGCGGGGGGGTTTATGAGCAGTTCTTC.

V and J are TRBV20-1 and TRBJ2-7; 7 bases map to TRBD1. Trimming removed 5 bases from V and 2 bases from J; junction bases left unmatched: 6. Per the germline V gene, CDR1 is DFQATT and CDR2 is SNEGSKA (reference sequence). The CDR3 loop spans 13 amino acids. The CDR3 region has the DNA TGCAGTGCTGCCCGGGACAGCCCCTACGAGCAGTACTTC. This codes for CSAARDSPYEQYF.

The rearrangement joins TRBV29-1 to TRBJ2-7, with D perhaps given as TRBD1 or TRBD2 (5 bases each). Per germline, CDR1 SQVTM and CDR2 ANQGSEA. V lost 3 bases and J lost 4, with 10 bases in between. The CDR3 consists of 12 residues. CDR3 nucleotides: TGCAGCGTTGAGGAAGAGGGGTACGAGCAGTACTTC. Translation gives CSVEEEGYEQYF.

Written as DNA, the CDR3 is TGTGCCAGTAGTATACAGAACACCGGGGAGCTGTTTTTT. Its protein is CASSIQNTGELFF. This sequence joins TRBV19 and TRBJ2-2; D not certain. The V end lost 2 bases, the J end lost 1 base, and 2 bases lay between the germline ends. The CDR3 has 13 amino acids. Germline V lookup: CDR1 LNHDA, CDR2 SQIVND (reference sequence).